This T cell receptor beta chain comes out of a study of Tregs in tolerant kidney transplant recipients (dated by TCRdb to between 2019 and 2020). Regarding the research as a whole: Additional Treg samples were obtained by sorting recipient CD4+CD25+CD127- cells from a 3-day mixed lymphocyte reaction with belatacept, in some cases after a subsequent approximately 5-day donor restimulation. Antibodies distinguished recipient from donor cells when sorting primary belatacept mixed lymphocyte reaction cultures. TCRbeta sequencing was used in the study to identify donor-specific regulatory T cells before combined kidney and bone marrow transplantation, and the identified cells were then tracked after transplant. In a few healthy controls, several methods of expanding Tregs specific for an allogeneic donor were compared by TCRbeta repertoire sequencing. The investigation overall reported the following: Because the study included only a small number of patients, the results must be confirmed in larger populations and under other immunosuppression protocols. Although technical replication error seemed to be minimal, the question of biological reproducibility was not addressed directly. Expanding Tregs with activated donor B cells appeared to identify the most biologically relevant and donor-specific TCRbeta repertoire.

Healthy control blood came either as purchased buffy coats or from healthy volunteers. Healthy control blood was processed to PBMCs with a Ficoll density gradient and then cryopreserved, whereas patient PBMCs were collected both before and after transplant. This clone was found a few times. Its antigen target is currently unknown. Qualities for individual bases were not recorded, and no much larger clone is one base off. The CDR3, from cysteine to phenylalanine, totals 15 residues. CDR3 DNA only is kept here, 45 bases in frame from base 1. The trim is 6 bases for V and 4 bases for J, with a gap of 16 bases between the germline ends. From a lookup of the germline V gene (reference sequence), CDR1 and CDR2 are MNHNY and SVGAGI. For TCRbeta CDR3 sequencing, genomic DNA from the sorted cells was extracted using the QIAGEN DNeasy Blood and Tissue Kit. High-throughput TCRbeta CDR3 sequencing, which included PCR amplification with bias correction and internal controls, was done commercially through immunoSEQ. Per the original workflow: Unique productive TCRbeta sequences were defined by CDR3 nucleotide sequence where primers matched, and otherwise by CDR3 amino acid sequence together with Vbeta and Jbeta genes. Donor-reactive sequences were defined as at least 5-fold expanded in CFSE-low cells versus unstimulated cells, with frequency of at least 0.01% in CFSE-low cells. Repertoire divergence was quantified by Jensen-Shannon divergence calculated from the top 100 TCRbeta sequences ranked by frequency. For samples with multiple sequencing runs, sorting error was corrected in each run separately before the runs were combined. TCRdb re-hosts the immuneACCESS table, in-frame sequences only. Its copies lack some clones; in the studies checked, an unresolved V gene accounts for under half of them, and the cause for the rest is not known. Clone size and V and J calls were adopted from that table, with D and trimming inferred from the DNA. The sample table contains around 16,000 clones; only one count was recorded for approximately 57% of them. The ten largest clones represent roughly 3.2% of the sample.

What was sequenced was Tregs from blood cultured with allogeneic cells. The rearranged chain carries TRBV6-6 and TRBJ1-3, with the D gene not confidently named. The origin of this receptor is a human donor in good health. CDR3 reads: CASRSAQAYGNTIYF. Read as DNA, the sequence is TGTGCCAGCAGGTCCGCGCAGGCTTACGGAAACACCATATATTTT.